The next 32 T cell receptor beta chains were all read from a single sample in a study of human T cells and chemical hapten exposure. Time point of the sample: patch test 3, about 24 weeks after DPC sensitization. Treatment here: therapeutic diphenylcyclopropenone sensitization with weekly scalp DPC. TCRdb redid the calling of the RACE reads with MiXCR, one entry per CDR3 protein. The sample has 97,000 or so distinct CDR3 sequences; less than 35% are singletons. The source was whole blood, collected in connection with sensitization to the hapten diphenylcyclopropenone (DPC). These receptors were taken from a man aged 40-49 years with alopecia areata. Some clones in this sample may be carry-over from other donors' samples.

This chain connects TRBV11-1 to TRBJ2-7; D is uncertain. CDR3 size: 13 residues. The germline V gene encodes CDR1 SGHAT and CDR2 FQDESV (reference sequence). Trimming removed 1 base at V and 3 bases at J, with 7 bases between. DNA of the CDR3: TGTGCCAGCAGCTTAGGACAATTCTACGAGCAGTACTTC. This sequence encodes CASSLGQFYEQYF. Based on the CDR3 plus reference TRBV11-1 and TRBJ2-7, the full variable domain is EAEVAQSPRYKITEKSQAVAFWCDPISGHATLYWYRQILGQGPELLVQFQDESVVDDSQLPKDRFSAERLKGVDSTLKIQPAELGDSAMYLCASSLGQFYEQYFGPGTRLTVT.

The rearrangement joins TRBV4-1 to TRBJ2-7; maybe TRBD1 (7 bases). CDR1 is MGHRA, CDR2 YSYEKL, per germline. The CDR3 loop spans 17 amino acids. V was pared by 0 bases and J by 3 bases, with 18 bases between. The CDR3 coding sequence is TGCGCCAGCAGCCAAGATCGGGGGACAGACACACTCTACGAGCAGTACTTC. As protein: CASSQDRGTDTLYEQYF.

The V call is TRBV12-3 or TRBV12-4, the J call TRBJ1-4; weak D call: TRBD1 (5 bases). The germline V and J ends were trimmed by 3 bases and 3 bases, with 17 bases remaining between them. The CDR3 spans 17 residues. The CDR3 coding sequence is TGTGCCAGCAGTTTCATGGCCCTGCAGGGTGCTAATGAAAAACTGTTTTTT. Amino acids: CASSFMALQGANEKLFF.

The rearrangement links TRBV6-6 to TRBJ1-5; D is perhaps TRBD1 (6 bases). Germline CDR1 MNHNY, CDR2 SVGAGI (reference sequence). V was clipped by 8 bases and J by 8 bases, with 16 bases between them. The CDR3 runs 13 residues. The CDR3 sequence is CASVGGGGKPQHF. As DNA, the CDR3 is TGTGCCAGCGTAGGGGGGGGGGGTAAGCCCCAGCATTTT.

This clonotype was detected only a few times. The CDR3 nucleotides read TGTGCCAGCAGTCCCGTGGGACAGGGGTCCCGCGGCATTCAGTACTTC. Translation: CASSPVGQGSRGIQYF. This chain connects TRBV12-3 or TRBV12-4 to TRBJ2-4; 10 bases agree with TRBD1. The CDR3 consists of 16 residues. V dropped 5 bases and J dropped 9; count of bases not matched to a gene: 13.

The chain recombines TRBV7-2 with TRBJ2-2; TRBD2 matches at 9 bases. The CDR3 extends over 15 amino acids. Germline V gene sequence: CDR1 SGHTA, CDR2 FQGNSA. With V trimmed by 6 bases and J by 5 bases, 7 bases remained unmatched. CDR3 residues: CASRGGGRVTGELFF. CDR3 coding DNA: TGTGCCAGCAGAGGGGGCGGGAGGGTGACCGGGGAGCTGTTTTTT.

V usage is TRBV4-1 and J usage is TRBJ2-7, with TRBD1 matching 9 bases. The CDR3 contains 14 residues. The ends lost 4 bases at V and 6 bases at J; junction bases unmatched: 7. From germline, CDR1 is MGHRA and CDR2 YSYEKL. The CDR3 DNA reads TGCGCCAGCAGCCCCCGGGACAGGGTGAGCGAGCAGTACTTC. Translated, it gives CASSPRDRVSEQYF.

This clonotype was found a few times. The V and J genes are TRBV27 and TRBJ1-6; no reliable D call. V was clipped by 4 bases and J by 10 bases, with 11 bases between them. Germline V gives CDR1 MNHEY, CDR2 SMNVEV (reference sequence). This CDR3 spans 13 amino acids. The CDR3 region is CASSYGSGSPLHF. DNA for the CDR3: TGTGCCAGCAGTTACGGGTCAGGATCACCCCTCCACTTT.

This clonotype was counted only a few times. The rearrangement links TRBV6-2 or TRBV6-3 to TRBJ2-1; D is ambiguous. Looked up from germline, CDR1 is MNHEY and CDR2 is SVGEGT. The CDR3 totals 18 residues. V lost 2 bases, J lost 0 bases, and 17 bases lay in between. The chain's CDR3 is CASSYGALGDLSYNEQFF. The CDR3, as DNA: TGTGCCAGCAGTTACGGCGCTCTGGGTGACCTCTCCTACAATGAGCAGTTCTTC.

This clonotype appeared many times. The chain carries TRBV11-2 and TRBJ2-7; D gene unclear. This CDR3 is 13 amino acids long. Germline values: CDR1 SGHAT, CDR2 FQNNGV. Deletions cut 5 bases from V and 3 bases from J, with 11 bases between. CDR3 sequence (DNA): TGTGCCAGCAGCCCTCTGGGCGGCTACGAGCAGTACTTC. Translating it yields CASSPLGGYEQYF.

This clonotype has just a few counts. V is TRBV5-5 and J is TRBJ2-3, with TRBD2 identical over 13 bases. The CDR3 spans 16 residues. The ends lost 3 bases at V and 3 bases at J; junction bases unmatched: 4. Germline CDR1 is SGHKS and CDR2 is YYEKEE (reference sequence). The CDR3 DNA reads as TGTGCCAGCAGCTCCGGACTAGCGGGAGCGACAGATACGCAGTATTTT. Translating gives CASSSGLAGATDTQYF.

The genes are TRBV25-1 and TRBJ2-3; D is possibly TRBD1 (5 bases). This CDR3 comprises 16 residues. The V gene's germline CDR1 is MGHDK and CDR2 SYGVNS. The ends were cut back, 5 bases at V and 1 base at J, with 16 bases in the middle. CDR3 protein: CASSHRTTWGTDTQYF. CDR3 DNA: TGTGCCAGCAGTCATCGGACAACCTGGGGCACAGATACGCAGTATTTT.

A few counts support this clonotype. This chain connects TRBV7-2 to TRBJ2-5; TRBD1 agrees at 7 bases. The V gene's germline CDR1 is SGHTA and CDR2 FQGNSA. This CDR3 comprises 17 residues. With V trimmed by 6 bases and J by 2 bases, 15 bases remained unmatched. The CDR3 nucleotides read TGTGCCAGCAGATCTACCCCTGGACAGGCGATTCAAGAGACCCAGTACTTC. Translation gives CASRSTPGQAIQETQYF. The whole variable domain, filled in from reference TRBV7-2 and TRBJ2-5, reads GAGVSQSPSNKVTEKGKDVELRCDPISGHTALYWYRQSLGQGLEFLIYFQGNSAPDKSGLPSDRFSAERTGGSVSTLTIQRTQQEDSAVYLCASRSTPGQAIQETQYFGPGTRLLVL.

This clonotype has a handful of counts. The chain is built from TRBV20-1 and TRBJ2-7; D might be TRBD1 (5 bases). Trimming pared 1 base from V and 4 bases from J, leaving 20 bases between. In germline, CDR1 is DFQATT, CDR2 SNEGSKA (reference sequence). This CDR3 is 16 amino acids long. CDR3 nucleotides: TGCAGTGCTAGAGGCCCTGAGGCAGGGCTCGGGTACGAGCAGTACTTC. This sequence encodes CSARGPEAGLGYEQYF.

This clonotype was counted only a few times. This chain connects TRBV15 to TRBJ2-7; TRBD1 matches 10 bases. CDR3 length: 16 amino acids. The V gene's germline CDR1 is LNHNV and CDR2 YYDKDF (reference sequence). V shed 2 bases, J shed 3 bases, and the junction held 7 bases outside the gene matches. This CDR3 reads CATSRRTGTGVYEQYF. The DNA of the CDR3 is TGTGCCACCAGCAGACGGACCGGGACAGGGGTCTACGAGCAGTACTTC.

The chain carries TRBV5-1 and TRBJ2-3; the match to TRBD2 covers 8 bases. The CDR3 is 15 amino acids. Looked up from germline, CDR1 is SGHRS and CDR2 is YFSETQ. Losses at the gene ends were 4 bases for V and 3 bases for J; bases not matched to a gene: 7. The CDR3 DNA reads TGCGCCAGCAGCACAGCGGGAGTGATGACAGATACGCAGTATTTT. Translated: CASSTAGVMTDTQYF.

This clonotype occurred a few times. This chain joins TRBV18 and TRBJ1-5; 9 bases agree with TRBD1. Germline CDR1 and CDR2: KGHSH and LQKENI. The CDR3 totals 16 residues. Trimming took 0 bases from V and 1 from J; bases not matched to a gene: 1. The CDR3 here is CASSPPGTGSNQPQHF. CDR3 DNA: TGTGCCAGCTCACCACCAGGGACAGGGAGCAATCAGCCCCAGCATTTT.

The V and J genes are TRBV6-5 and TRBJ2-3; 7 nucleotides align to TRBD1. The CDR3 totals 15 residues. Germline CDR1 reads MNHEY; CDR2 reads SVGAGI. With V trimmed by 6 bases and J by 0 bases, 6 bases remained unmatched. The CDR3 loop reads CASSLDRESTDTQYF. CDR3 in DNA: TGTGCCAGCAGCCTCGACAGGGAAAGCACAGATACGCAGTATTTT.

This clonotype turned up a few times. This sequence joins TRBV29-1 and TRBJ2-7, with 13 bases identical to TRBD2. CDR3 length equals 15 residues. Germline V gives CDR1 SQVTM, CDR2 ANQGSEA. Losses at the gene ends were 2 bases for V and 0 bases for J; bases not matched to a gene: 1. The CDR3 loop is CSVEWTSGSSYEQYF. Written as DNA, the CDR3 is TGCAGCGTTGAATGGACTAGCGGGAGCTCCTACGAGCAGTACTTC.

This clonotype has at least ten counts. The J gene is TRBJ1-1, the V gene TRBV7-9; TRBD1 matches 9 bases. Germline V lookup: CDR1 SEHNR, CDR2 FQNEAQ (reference sequence). Unmatched junction bases numbered 10, after V lost 6 bases and J lost 5 bases. The CDR3 has 15 residues. CDR3 bases: TGTGCCAGCAGTCATCGACAGGGGGGGTGGACTGAAGCTTTCTTT. Translating gives CASSHRQGGWTEAFF.

The chain couples TRBV5-1 to TRBJ2-7; 9 positions match TRBD2. The germline V gene encodes CDR1 SGHRS and CDR2 YFSETQ. V was clipped by 4 bases and J by 0 bases; unmatched bases: 8. The CDR3 loop spans 16 amino acids. The CDR3 DNA is TGCGCCAGCAGCCCGGAAGCGGGAGGCCGCTCCTACGAGCAGTACTTC. Translation: CASSPEAGGRSYEQYF.

In its sample, this clonotype was seen many times. The chain is built from TRBV20-1 and TRBJ2-5, with D perhaps given as TRBD1 or TRBD2 (5 bases each). Germline assignment: CDR1 DFQATT and CDR2 SNEGSKA (reference sequence). Between the trimmed V and J ends, which lost 0 bases and 5 bases, there was a span of 19 bases. The CDR3 covers 16 residues. The DNA for the CDR3 is TGCAGTGCTAGAGACTCAGGACGCACAGGCGGGGAGACCCAGTACTTC. It codes for CSARDSGRTGGETQYF.

CDR3 DNA sequence: TGTGCCAGCAGTTACAGGGGGCCCACGAACACCGGGGAGCTGTTTTTT. This sequence encodes CASSYRGPTNTGELFF. The genes are TRBV28 and TRBJ2-2, with 9 bases aligning to TRBD1. The CDR3 extends over 16 amino acids. The V gene end was trimmed by 4 bases and the J gene end by 0 bases; junction bases not matched to a gene: 3. Germline V gene data show CDR1 as MDHEN and CDR2 as SYDVKM.

This clonotype was counted between two and nine times. The chain has TRBV5-1 and TRBJ1-1; no reliable D call. The length of the CDR3 is 13 residues. Germline V gene lookup returns CDR1 SGHRS and CDR2 YFSETQ. Trimming left V 0 bases short and J 3 bases short, with 6 bases between. CDR3 in amino acids: CASSLDIHTEAFF. The CDR3, as DNA: TGCGCCAGCAGCTTGGACATCCACACTGAAGCTTTCTTT.

J is TRBJ2-3 and V is TRBV27; 13 positions match TRBD2. Trimming cost V 5 bases and J 2 bases; bases outside gene matches: 4. The CDR3 spans 16 residues. Germline V gives CDR1 MNHEY, CDR2 SMNVEV (reference sequence). The CDR3 sequence is CASSKLAGGVTDTQYF. CDR3 nucleotide sequence: TGTGCCAGCAGTAAACTAGCGGGAGGGGTCACAGATACGCAGTATTTT.

This clonotype was seen a few times. The chain is built from TRBV12-3 or TRBV12-4 and TRBJ1-4; D is perhaps TRBD1 (6 bases). This CDR3 is built from 13 residues. The V end was cut by 3 bases, the J end by 5 bases, with 7 bases between. The CDR3 sequence is CASSFTGNEKLFF. As DNA, the CDR3 is TGTGCCAGCAGTTTTACAGGGAATGAAAAACTGTTTTTT.

V is TRBV20-1 and J is TRBJ2-7; TRBD2 matches 7 bases. Germline V lookup: CDR1 DFQATT, CDR2 SNEGSKA (reference sequence). This CDR3 region has 18 residues. The trim removed 0 bases at V and 3 bases at J, leaving 17 bases unmatched. Here the CDR3 DNA reads TGCAGTGCTAGAGATCTTTCGGGAGGCTACGATCGGCACTACGAGCAGTACTTC. Protein: CSARDLSGGYDRHYEQYF.

V usage is TRBV7-2 and J usage is TRBJ1-4; the match to TRBD1 covers 8 bases. The CDR3 is made up of 13 amino acids. Germline CDR1 SGHTA, CDR2 FQGNSA. The V gene end was trimmed by 8 bases and the J gene end by 7 bases; junction bases not matched to a gene: 6. Written as DNA, the CDR3 is TGTGCCAGCTCCTGGGACAGGCGTGAAAAACTGTTTTTT. It specifies CASSWDRREKLFF.

The chain recombines TRBV12-3 or TRBV12-4 with TRBJ2-7; 9 nucleotides align to TRBD2. The CDR3 is made up of 14 amino acids. Germline trimming cut 3 bases from V and 2 bases from J; bases unmatched to any gene: 2. In DNA form, the CDR3 reads TGTGCCAGCAGTTTTAGCGGGAGCCCCTACGAGCAGTACTTC. Protein: CASSFSGSPYEQYF.

The chain joins TRBV5-6 to TRBJ1-4; 8 bases match TRBD1. CDR1 and CDR2 (germline): SGHDT, YYEEEE. The CDR3 is 14 amino acids. The V and J ends lost 3 bases and 4 bases, in that order; junction bases with no gene match: 2. Here the CDR3 DNA reads TGTGCCAGCAGCTGGACAGGGAGTAATGAAAAACTGTTTTTT. Protein product: CASSWTGSNEKLFF.

There are a few counts of this clonotype. V usage is TRBV15 and J usage is TRBJ2-1, with 10 bases aligning to TRBD2. The length of the CDR3 is 16 residues. Germline CDR1 reads LNHNV; CDR2 reads YYDKDF (reference sequence). J was trimmed by 7 bases and V by 1 base; bases with no gene match: 7. CDR3 coding DNA: TGTGCCACCAGCAGAGCAGCGGGAGGGCCGGGAAATGAGCAGTTCTTC. It codes for CATSRAAGGPGNEQFF.

A few counts support this clonotype. The V and J genes are TRBV7-2 and TRBJ2-1; the match to TRBD2 covers 11 bases. Germline V CDR1 and CDR2: SGHTA, FQGNSA. This CDR3 comprises 14 residues. V shed 6 bases and J 9 bases; nucleotides not matched to a gene: 7. The CDR3 here is CASSPRTSGSEQFF. The CDR3 DNA follows: TGTGCCAGCAGTCCGCGGACTAGCGGGTCTGAGCAGTTCTTC. The full variable domain, completed using reference TRBV7-2 and TRBJ2-1, is GAGVSQSPSNKVTEKGKDVELRCDPISGHTALYWYRQSLGQGLEFLIYFQGNSAPDKSGLPSDRFSAERTGGSVSTLTIQRTQQEDSAVYLCASSPRTSGSEQFFGPGTRLTVL.